This is a list of T cell receptor beta chains from one sample in a study of T cell responses to AZD1222 COVID-19 vaccine. The data were produced by immunoSEQ multiplex PCR, yet TCRdb's version contains in-frame clones alone and is incomplete. The sample has some 160,000 clones, roughly 86% seen once. The source material was peripheral blood, sampled on day 0 of AZD1222 vaccination. These receptors were collected from an adult in good health. CDR3s include the opening cysteine and the closing phenylalanine or tryptophan. The size field is filled for only some rows; it gives once, few, many or a size class.

V	J	size	CDR3
TRBV24-1	TRBJ2-5	-	CATSDLRGGETQYF
TRBV6-5	TRBJ2-7	once	CASRRDRNVYEQYF
TRBV2	TRBJ2-7	-	CASSVDGGDEQYF
TRBV7-8	TRBJ2-2	-	CASSLLPGGKNTGELFF
TRBV11-1	TRBJ1-1	-	CASSLSVRGSDTEAFF
TRBV29-1	TRBJ1-3	-	CSGTGGTGGNTIYF
TRBV5-6	TRBJ1-2	-	CASSLATTATYGYTF
TRBV9	TRBJ2-7	-	CASSSTSGSHYEQYF
TRBV15	TRBJ2-7	-	CATSRGGQGALEQYF
TRBV3-1/TRBV3-2	TRBJ2-5	-	CASSQDTGETQYF
TRBV11-2	TRBJ2-4	-	CASSLWGEGGKNIQYF
TRBV6-2/TRBV6-3	TRBJ1-1	-	CASSFIKRNTEAFF
TRBV19	TRBJ2-1	-	CASSTTANGVYNEQFF
TRBV6-1	TRBJ1-2	-	CASSDLQGIGTYGYTF
TRBV4-1	TRBJ2-3	-	CASSQDGVQGPSTDTQYF
TRBV28	TRBJ2-3	-	CASSFAGGSDTQYF
TRBV28	TRBJ1-6	-	CASSSVAAGSPLHF
TRBV2	TRBJ2-5	-	CASSEARARQLQETQYF
TRBV28	TRBJ1-2	-	CASSVGTYGYTF
TRBV18	TRBJ1-1	once	CASSPYLGGTEAFF
TRBV2	TRBJ2-5	few	CASSASGGATQETQYF
TRBV27	TRBJ2-4	few	CASSRDRDTKNIQYF
TRBV7-2	TRBJ2-5	-	CASSEWRTGQKETQYF
TRBV7-8	TRBJ1-5	-	CASSLGYSNQPQHF
TRBV11-2	TRBJ2-4	-	CASSPGTLQYF
TRBV12-3/TRBV12-4	TRBJ2-1	-	CASSLARQTEQFF
TRBV7-8	TRBJ2-3	-	CASSLVASGPDTQYF
TRBV14	TRBJ2-2	-	CASRSSGTGTGELFF
TRBV19	TRBJ1-1	once	CASSTRGAGTEAFF
TRBV7-6	TRBJ2-2	-	CASSLVFGQGFGELFF
TRBV28	TRBJ1-1	once	CASRRQGINTEAFF
TRBV27	TRBJ2-5	-	CASSGRARETQYF
TRBV9	TRBJ1-2	once	CASSAISGGSGYTF
TRBV15	TRBJ1-4	few	CATSQTGGRTNEKLFF